Each of the 3 T cell receptor beta chains below was sequenced from the same sample in a study of identical twins. In TCRdb, the 5' RACE reads were re-called with MiXCR into one record per CDR3 protein. The data hold a few hundred thousand distinct CDR3 sequences, with about 10% observed a single time. The sequencing sample was made of memory T cells sorted from blood. These receptors were obtained from a man aged 50 to 59 in good health.

There are many counts of this clonotype. The chain combines TRBV5-5 with TRBJ2-2; 9 positions match TRBD2. This CDR3 is built from 17 residues. Germline V gene sequence: CDR1 SGHKS, CDR2 YYEKEE (reference sequence). The J segment lost 4 bases and the V segment lost 0 bases, leaving 7 bases of the junction unmatched. The CDR3 nucleotides read TGTGCCAGCAGCTTGGTCGGTGTGCGGGGGGGCACCGGGGAGCTGTTTTTT. Translating gives CASSLVGVRGGTGELFF.

The chain has TRBV5-1 and TRBJ2-7; tentatively, D is TRBD1 (5 bases). This CDR3 contains 14 residues. Trimming left V 0 bases short and J 6 bases short, with 13 bases between. CDR1 SGHRS and CDR2 YFSETQ come from the germline V gene. In DNA form, the CDR3 reads TGCGCCAGCAGCTTGGGCAGGGTAGGCACCGAGCAGTACTTC. Its protein product is CASSLGRVGTEQYF.

This clonotype has at least ten counts. V and J are TRBV4-3 and TRBJ1-2; 7 nucleotides line up with TRBD1. Germline assignment: CDR1 LGHNA and CDR2 YSLEER. Unmatched junction bases numbered 12, after V lost 1 base and J lost 10 bases. This CDR3 has 15 amino acids. The CDR3 is CASSQGQGGVEDYTF. CDR3 sequence (DNA): TGCGCCAGCAGCCAAGGACAGGGAGGAGTCGAGGACTACACCTTC.